The 16 T cell receptor beta chains below were found in one sample sequenced in a study of cytomegalovirus exposure and HLA in healthy donors. A multiplex PCR was run with 60 Vbeta primers and 13 Jbeta primers. Assay: immunoSEQ multiplex PCR; the TCRdb copy retains only in-frame clones and omits some. The data hold around 150,000 clones, with more than 75% observed a single time. Sample: PBMCs. Receptor source: a male donor in good health and CMV-seronegative.

The chain has TRBV5-3 and TRBJ2-3; 11 nucleotides match TRBD2. TRBV5-3 is assigned to the ORF class and has an uncertain function. V lost 0 bases and J lost 5; bases outside the gene matches: 2. The length of the CDR3 is 15 residues. The CDR3 protein is CARSLELAGEDTQYF. The DNA of the CDR3 is TGTGCCAGAAGCTTGGAACTAGCGGGGGAAGATACGCAGTATTTT.

V usage is TRBV9 and J usage is TRBJ1-2; 11 nucleotides align to TRBD1. Germline trimming cut 7 bases from V and 8 bases from J; bases unmatched to any gene: 13. CDR1 is SGDLS and CDR2 is YYNGEE in the germline V gene. The CDR3 is made up of 15 amino acids. The CDR3 sequence is CASGSSRDRGLGYTF. DNA for the CDR3: TGTGCCAGCGGCTCATCCCGGGACAGGGGGTTGGGCTACACCTTC.

V usage is TRBV29-1 and J usage is TRBJ2-1, with D possibly TRBD1 on 6 matching bases. CDR1 is SQVTM and CDR2 is ANQGSEA in the germline V gene. The V end lost 6 bases, the J end lost 14 bases, and 14 bases lay between the germline ends. This CDR3 spans 10 amino acids. In DNA form, the CDR3 reads TGCAGCGTCCGGGACAAAGTTGAGTTCTTC. Translating gives CSVRDKVEFF.

The V and J genes are TRBV7-8 and TRBJ2-4, with 8 bases matching TRBD2. Looked up from germline, CDR1 is SGHVS and CDR2 is FQNEAQ. The CDR3 length is 18 residues. Germline trimming cut 2 bases from V and 0 bases from J; bases unmatched to any gene: 9. The CDR3 here is CASSLNPASGSAKNIQYF. CDR3 in DNA: TGTGCCAGCAGCTTAAACCCGGCTAGCGGGTCAGCCAAAAACATTCAGTACTTC.

This sequence joins TRBV28 and TRBJ1-2; 10 bases are shared with TRBD1. V shed 4 bases and J 3 bases; nucleotides not matched to a gene: 8. Germline V lookup: CDR1 MDHEN, CDR2 SYDVKM. The CDR3 loop spans 16 amino acids. The CDR3: CASSYRLTGGHYGYTF. CDR3 in DNA: TGTGCCAGCAGTTATCGCTTGACAGGGGGCCACTATGGCTACACCTTC.

This rearrangement joins TRBV2 to TRBJ2-7; 10 positions match TRBD2. The CDR3 spans 15 residues. V shed 6 bases and J 3 bases; nucleotides not matched to a gene: 8. CDR1 is SNHLY and CDR2 is FYNNEI in the germline V gene. The CDR3, as DNA: TGTGCCAGCAGGGAGGAGCGGGGGGGCCGCTACGAGCAGTACTTC. Protein sequence: CASREERGGRYEQYF.

The rearrangement joins TRBV7-2 to TRBJ2-6; D not resolved. CDR1 SGHTA and CDR2 FQGNSA come from the germline V gene. Trimming removed 1 base from V and 1 base from J, with 5 bases in between. CDR3 length: 15 amino acids. The CDR3 reads CASSLVSSGANVLTF. Written as DNA, the CDR3 is TGTGCCAGCAGCTTAGTCAGTTCTGGGGCCAACGTCCTGACTTTC.

The V gene is TRBV2, the J gene TRBJ1-3, with D possibly matching TRBD1 (6 bases). The CDR3 sequence is 14 residues long. Germline V CDR1 and CDR2: SNHLY, FYNNEI. The V end was cut by 6 bases, the J end by 4 bases, with 13 bases between. Here the CDR3 reads CASRGQTEGNTIYF. The CDR3 DNA reads as TGTGCCAGCAGGGGACAAACGGAGGGAAACACCATATATTTT.

The CDR3 region is CASKFEGPAFF. CDR3 coding DNA: TGCGCCAGCAAGTTTGAGGGCCCGGCTTTCTTT. V gene TRBV10-1 combines with J gene TRBJ1-1; D uncertain. The CDR3 spans 11 residues. Germline CDR1 WNHNN, CDR2 SYGVQD (reference sequence). V lost 7 bases and J lost 11, with 14 bases in between.

The V call is TRBV6-5, the J call TRBJ1-1, with 7 bases fitting TRBD1. The trim removed 5 bases at V and 1 base at J, leaving 7 bases unmatched. CDR1 and CDR2 (germline): MNHEY, SVGAGI. The CDR3 length is 15 residues. CDR3 DNA sequence: TGTGCCAGCAGTCTACGGGACAGTTCGAACACTGAAGCTTTCTTT. Translated: CASSLRDSSNTEAFF.

In this sample, this clone turned up once. The rearrangement uses TRBV15 and TRBJ1-2; the D gene is possibly TRBD1 (6 bases). Trimming took off 3 bases at V and 2 bases at J, with 19 bases between the two ends. Germline V gene lookup returns CDR1 LNHNV and CDR2 YYDKDF (reference sequence). The CDR3 totals 17 residues. The CDR3 coding sequence is TGTGCCACCAGCAGGGGAACAGGGCGAAACAACAACTATGGCTACACCTTC. Protein sequence: CATSRGTGRNNNYGYTF.

The genes are TRBV7-6 and TRBJ2-7; TRBD1 might be the D (6 bases). The CDR3 runs 13 residues. Germline V gene lookup returns CDR1 SGHVS and CDR2 FNYEAQ. V gave up 4 bases and J gave up 3 bases, with 10 bases separating them. The CDR3 DNA reads TGTGCCAGCAGCTCGGGACAAATCTACGAGCAGTACTTC. Its translation is CASSSGQIYEQYF.

The rearrangement joins TRBV5-4 to TRBJ2-7, with D possibly matching TRBD1 (6 bases). The germline V gene encodes CDR1 SGHNT and CDR2 YYREEE (reference sequence). Trimming removed 0 bases from V and 6 bases from J, with 13 bases in between. There are 14 residues in the CDR3. The CDR3 spells CASSLAGRGAEQYF. The CDR3 DNA sequence: TGTGCCAGCAGCTTGGCAGGCAGGGGCGCCGAGCAGTACTTC.

This sequence joins TRBV9 and TRBJ1-5; D remains ambiguous. V was trimmed by 4 bases and J by 1 base, leaving 12 bases between them. The CDR3 covers 15 residues. The germline V gene has CDR1 SGDLS and CDR2 YYNGEE. CDR3 nucleotides: TGTGCCAGCAGCCCTACGGGGAGGAGCAATCAGCCCCAGCATTTT. Encoded protein: CASSPTGRSNQPQHF.

This clone was detected a few times. V and J are TRBV18 and TRBJ1-2, with D possibly matching TRBD1 (5 bases). Germline assignment: CDR1 KGHSH and CDR2 LQKENI. The length of the CDR3 is 17 residues. V lost 2 bases, J lost 4 bases, and 20 bases lay in between. CDR3 in DNA: TGTGCCAGCTCACCAGTGGGACTGACCTCGGCGACCTATGGCTACACCTTC. Its translation: CASSPVGLTSATYGYTF.

V usage is TRBV28 and J usage is TRBJ1-4; D may be TRBD1 (5 bases). The CDR3 consists of 15 residues. Germline V gene data show CDR1 as MDHEN and CDR2 as SYDVKM. The V and J ends lost 5 bases and 3 bases respectively, with 13 bases between them. CDR3 nucleotide sequence: TGTGCCAGCAGTCTTAGAACAGGCGCTAATGAAAAACTGTTTTTT. The encoded protein is CASSLRTGANEKLFF. The whole variable domain, filled in from reference TRBV28 and TRBJ1-4, reads DVKVTQSSRYLVKRTGEKVFLECVQDMDHENMFWYRQDPGLGLRLIYFSYDVKMKEKGDIPEGYSVSREKKERFSLILESASTNQTSMYLCASSLRTGANEKLFFGSGTQLSVL.